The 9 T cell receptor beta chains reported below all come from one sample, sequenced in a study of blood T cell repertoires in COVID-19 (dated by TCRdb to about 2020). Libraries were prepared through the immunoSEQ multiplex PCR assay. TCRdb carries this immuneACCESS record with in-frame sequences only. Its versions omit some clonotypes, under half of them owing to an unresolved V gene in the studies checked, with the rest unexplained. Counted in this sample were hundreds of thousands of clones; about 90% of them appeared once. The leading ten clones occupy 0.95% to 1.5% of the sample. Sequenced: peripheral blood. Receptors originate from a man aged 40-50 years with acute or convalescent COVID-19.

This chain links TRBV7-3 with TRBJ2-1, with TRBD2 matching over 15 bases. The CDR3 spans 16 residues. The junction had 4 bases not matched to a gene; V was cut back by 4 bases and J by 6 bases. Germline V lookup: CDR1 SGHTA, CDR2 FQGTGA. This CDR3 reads CASSSPGLAGGNEQFF. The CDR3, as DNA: TGTGCCAGCAGCTCACCGGGACTAGCGGGAGGCAATGAGCAGTTCTTC.

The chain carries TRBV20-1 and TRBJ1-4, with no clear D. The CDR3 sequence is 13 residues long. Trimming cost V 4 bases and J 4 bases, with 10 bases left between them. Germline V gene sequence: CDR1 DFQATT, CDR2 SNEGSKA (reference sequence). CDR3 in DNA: TGCAGTGCTATTGACCAACTTAATGAAAAACTGTTTTTT. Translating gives CSAIDQLNEKLFF.

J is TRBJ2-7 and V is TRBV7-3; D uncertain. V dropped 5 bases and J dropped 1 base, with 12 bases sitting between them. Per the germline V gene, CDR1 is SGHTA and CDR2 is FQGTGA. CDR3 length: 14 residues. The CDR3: CASSATGFSYEQYF. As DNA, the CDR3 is TGTGCCAGCAGCGCAACCGGGTTTTCCTACGAGCAGTACTTC. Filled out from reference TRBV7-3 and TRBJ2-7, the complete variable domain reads GAGVSQTPSNKVTEKGKYVELRCDPISGHTALYWYRQSLGQGPEFLIYFQGTGAADDSGLPNDRFFAVRPEGSVSTLKIQRTERGDSAVYLCASSATGFSYEQYFGPGTRLTVT.

The CDR3 region has the DNA TGTGCCAGCAGCTCGACTAGCGGGGGGGCAGAGACCCAGTACTTC. Its translation is CASSSTSGGAETQYF. The chain links TRBV5-4 to TRBJ2-5; 14 nucleotides line up with TRBD2. The germline V gene encodes CDR1 SGHNT and CDR2 YYREEE (reference sequence). There are 15 residues in the CDR3. Trimming removed 3 bases from V and 4 bases from J; junction bases left unmatched: 2.

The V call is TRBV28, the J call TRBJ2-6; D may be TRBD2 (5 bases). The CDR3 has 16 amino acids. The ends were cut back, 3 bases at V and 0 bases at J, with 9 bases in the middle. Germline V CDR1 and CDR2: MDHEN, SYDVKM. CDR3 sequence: CASSFLRDSGANVLTF. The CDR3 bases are TGTGCCAGCAGTTTTTTGAGGGACTCTGGGGCCAACGTCCTGACTTTC. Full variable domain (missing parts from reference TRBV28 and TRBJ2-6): DVKVTQSSRYLVKRTGEKVFLECVQDMDHENMFWYRQDPGLGLRLIYFSYDVKMKEKGDIPEGYSVSREKKERFSLILESASTNQTSMYLCASSFLRDSGANVLTFGAGSRLTVL.

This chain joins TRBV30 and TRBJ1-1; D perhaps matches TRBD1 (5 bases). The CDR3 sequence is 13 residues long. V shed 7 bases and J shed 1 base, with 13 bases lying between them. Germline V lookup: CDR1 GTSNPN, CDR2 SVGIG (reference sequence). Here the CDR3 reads CALGRGKNTEAFF. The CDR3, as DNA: TGTGCCTTGGGAAGGGGTAAGAACACTGAAGCTTTCTTT. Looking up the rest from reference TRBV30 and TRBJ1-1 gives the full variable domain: SQTIHQWPATLVQPVGSPLSLECTVEGTSNPNLYWYRQAAGRGLQLLFYSVGIGQISSEVPQNLSASRPQDRQFILSSKKLLLSDSGFYLCALGRGKNTEAFFGQGTRLTVV.

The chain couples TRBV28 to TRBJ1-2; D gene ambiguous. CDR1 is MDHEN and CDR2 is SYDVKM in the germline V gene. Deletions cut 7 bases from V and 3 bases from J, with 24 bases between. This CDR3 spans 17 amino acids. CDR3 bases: TGTGCCAGCACCCCTGTCCTAATGGGGAGGGCTCACTATGGCTACACCTTC. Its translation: CASTPVLMGRAHYGYTF.

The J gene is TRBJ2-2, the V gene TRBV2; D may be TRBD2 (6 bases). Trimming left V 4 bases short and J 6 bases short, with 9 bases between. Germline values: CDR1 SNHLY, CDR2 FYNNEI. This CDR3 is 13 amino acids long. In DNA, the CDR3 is TGTGCCAGCAGTGCGGAGGGTTCCGGGGAGCTGTTTTTT. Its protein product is CASSAEGSGELFF.

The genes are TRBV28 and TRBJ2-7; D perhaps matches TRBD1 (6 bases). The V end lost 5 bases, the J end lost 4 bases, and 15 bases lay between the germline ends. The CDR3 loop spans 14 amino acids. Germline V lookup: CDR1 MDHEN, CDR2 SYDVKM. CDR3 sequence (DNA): TGTGCCAGCAGTCGGGGACAATCGACGTACGAGCAGTACTTC. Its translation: CASSRGQSTYEQYF.